This passage covers 5 T cell receptor beta chains from one sample sequenced in a study of OX40 agonist ivuxolimab in advanced cancers. Sequencing used immunoSEQ multiplex PCR; TCRdb keeps in-frame clones, though not all of them. The sample lists more than 45,000 clones; around 90% were seen once. Here the sequenced sample was CD4+ or CD8+ T cells sorted from blood, taken in a trial of the OX40 agonist ivuxolimab. The source of these receptors is an adult with an advanced solid tumor such as melanoma, head and neck, liver or kidney cancer.

In DNA, the CDR3 is TGTGCCAGCACCGGGCTGGAGGGCACCGGGGAGCTGTTTTTT. It specifies CASTGLEGTGELFF. This chain links TRBV28 with TRBJ2-2; D perhaps matches TRBD2 (6 bases). In germline, CDR1 is MDHEN, CDR2 SYDVKM. Trimming left V 7 bases short and J 4 bases short, with 13 bases between. This CDR3 is built from 14 residues.

The chain is built from TRBV29-1 and TRBJ2-3; 9 nucleotides align to TRBD1. The ends lost 3 bases at V and 5 bases at J; junction bases unmatched: 6. CDR1 is SQVTM and CDR2 is ANQGSEA in the germline V gene. CDR3 size: 14 residues. As DNA, the CDR3 is TGCAGCGTTGATTCCGGGACAGGGTTAGATACGCAGTATTTT. Residues: CSVDSGTGLDTQYF.

The V and J genes are TRBV27 and TRBJ2-2; 9 bases fit TRBD1. CDR1 and CDR2 (germline): MNHEY, SMNVEV (reference sequence). The CDR3 consists of 15 residues. J was trimmed by 1 base and V by 5 bases; bases with no gene match: 2. This chain's CDR3 is CASSPTGGNTGELFF. CDR3 in DNA: TGTGCCAGCAGTCCGACAGGGGGGAACACCGGGGAGCTGTTTTTT.

The chain employs TRBV29-1 and TRBJ2-2; D remains ambiguous. V was pared by 5 bases and J by 6 bases, with 10 bases between. The CDR3 has 12 amino acids. CDR1 and CDR2 (germline): SQVTM, ANQGSEA. CDR3 DNA sequence: TGCAGCGTTAGTGGTGGGGCCGGGGAGCTGTTTTTT. Encoded protein: CSVSGGAGELFF.

The chain links TRBV6-5 to TRBJ2-7, with 8 positions matching TRBD1. The CDR3 length is 13 residues. J lost 5 bases, V lost 6 bases, and 6 bases had no gene match. Germline CDR1 MNHEY, CDR2 SVGAGI. The CDR3 spells CASSSDRANEQYF. CDR3 DNA sequence: TGTGCCAGCAGCTCGGACAGGGCAAACGAGCAGTACTTC.